The present entry profiles one T cell receptor (beta chain) with its context. Its antigen is not known. The use of a sample-barcoded 5' primer and a J-beta primer mix characterized a second PCR of roughly 6 to 11 cycles. Each cDNA was tagged by a template-switch adaptor containing 12 random nucleotides. TCRdb re-called the 5' RACE reads with MiXCR, one entry per CDR3 protein. In the table there are some 780,000 distinct CDR3 sequences, more than 50% of which are singletons. This sample is drawn from a study of blood T cells in healthy people across ages. General study findings and limits: Estimates drawn from one million T cells were deemed to understate diversity. TCR beta diversity per million T cells fell roughly linearly with age.

The CDR3 contains 15 residues. V lost 4 bases, J lost 5 bases, and 9 bases stayed unmatched. Germline V gives CDR1 SGHRS, CDR2 YFSETQ. Sequenced material: blood. This receptor was identified in a man aged 40-55 years in good health. The V gene is TRBV5-1, the J gene TRBJ2-1; 7 positions agree with TRBD2. The chain's CDR3 is CASSGTLAANNEQFF. CDR3 in DNA: TGCGCCAGCAGCGGGACCCTAGCGGCTAACAATGAGCAGTTCTTC.